This TCR beta chain was recovered during a study of T cell clonality in common variable immunodeficiency (dated by TCRdb to between 2014 and 2017). What the study reported, not specific to this receptor: Differences among patients in the CVID cohort limited the correlations between repertoire features and clinical complications. Healthy controls shared more TCRbeta clones with each other than CVID subjects shared among themselves (p < 0.0001). The authors noted that sequencing repertoires of T cell subpopulations would be needed to clarify what caused the increased clonality in CVID. Fewer deletions and N-nucleotide insertions were reportedly observed in CVID TCRbeta sequences, and highly modified clones with 13 or more V deletions were reportedly absent from CVID TCRbeta sequences. TCRbeta clonality was higher in CVID subjects than in healthy controls (t-test p = 0.018), and the increase was most characteristic of about a third of subjects. Even though DNA input was equal, the average per sample came to about 81,820 unique sequences for controls compared with 25,000 to 35,000 for CVID samples.

According to the germline V gene, CDR1 reads KGHSH and CDR2 reads LQKENI. The CDR3 numbers 15 residues from cysteine through phenylalanine. The DNA shown is the part of the CDR3 that was read: 36 bases, in frame from base 1. Deletion took 4 bases off V and 3 bases off J, with a span of 13 bases between the germline ends. Predominantly Caucasian heritage was noted among both the CVID patients and the healthy controls. Heparinized peripheral whole blood samples of about 5 to 8.5 ml were collected from each donor. Genomic DNA from adults with common variable immune deficiency (CVID) and from healthy adult controls was used for sequencing of TCRbeta CDR3 repertoires. There were some 22 healthy adult volunteers in the control group (12 female and around 10 male), ranging in age from about 23 to 70 years, with a mean age of around 36. To isolate peripheral blood mononuclear cells, diluted blood was subjected to density centrifugation over Hypaque 1077 or Ficoll-Paque. Genomic DNA was extracted from unsorted mononuclear cells by Qiagen column purification or by a centrifugation-based method.

For sequencing input, CVID and control samples contributed equivalent amounts of genomic DNA. For every sample, a 60 bp segment covering the rearranged TCRbeta CDR3 region was amplified and then sequenced. The immunoSEQ assay, a bias-corrected multiplex PCR combined with high-throughput sequencing, was used to amplify TCRbeta. In the authors' own workflow: Every unique nucleotide sequence was considered a clone and was annotated with V, D and J genes, copy number and frequency. Sequences were labeled productive if in frame, and non-productive if out of frame or containing stop codons. As previously described, clonality was computed from Shannon's entropy. The predicted amino acid sequences of productive clones were used to derive mean CDR3 Kyte-Doolittle hydropathy. Scaled V gene usage was hierarchically clustered using Manhattan distance and complete linkage with the R hclust function. To assess clone sharing by CDR3 amino acid sequence, 12 repertoires per group were resampled over 100 rounds. The repertoires were searched for approximately 73 published EBV-specific and around 240 published CMV-specific TCRbeta sequences. Two CVID samples yielding fewer than 10,000 sequences were excluded from analysis, leaving 42 CVID repertoires. The clones in this table, taken by TCRdb from immuneACCESS, are in-frame only. Not every clone is retained; where verified, under half of the shortfall comes from an unresolved V gene, and the cause of the rest is unknown. The V and J calls and clone size were taken over from that table, and D and trimming were inferred from the DNA. This sample is represented by fewer than 40,000 clones, with no singletons among them. The top ten clones comprise around 4.1% of the sample.

This clone was counted at least ten times. Its antigen remains undetermined. The read ends 3 residues before the CDR3 terminus; that terminus is restored from the germline J gene. The sample was peripheral blood mononuclear cells. The chain is encoded by TRBV18 joined to TRBJ1-5; the D gene lacks a confident call. This TCR was recovered from a person between 18 and 70 years old in good health. The CDR3 DNA, read in part, is TGTGCCAGCTCACTCTCCGGGGAGAACAATCAGCCC. The resulting protein is CASSLSGENNQP. In full, the CDR3 is CASSLSGENNQPQHF.